The rows below give T cell receptor beta chains drawn from one sample of a study of T cell responses to AZD1222 COVID-19 vaccine. Sequencing was performed with immunoSEQ multiplex PCR; in TCRdb, only in-frame clones are kept and a portion is missing. The table lists about 94,000 clones, about 88% of them singletons. Sample: peripheral blood, taken on day 0 of AZD1222 vaccination. The receptors here all came from an adult in good health. CDR3s include the opening cysteine and the closing phenylalanine or tryptophan. Fields, in order: D gene, clone size, J gene, V gene, CDR3 DNA, CDR3 protein. The D gene is left open where the match is weak. Expanded clones are given a class, and other clones once, few, many or no size at all.

d_call: .
clone_size: .
j_call: TRBJ1-1
v_call: TRBV10-3
cdr3_nt: TGTGCCACCCAGGATGGGGGGCCTGAAGCTTTCTTT
cdr3_aa: CATQDGGPEAFF

d_call: TRBD2
clone_size: once
j_call: TRBJ2-5
v_call: TRBV3-1/TRBV3-2
cdr3_nt: TGTGCCAGCAGCCTCAAAGGGAGGGAAGAGACCCAGTACTTC
cdr3_aa: CASSLKGREETQYF

d_call: .
clone_size: .
j_call: TRBJ2-7
v_call: TRBV12-3/TRBV12-4
cdr3_nt: TGTGCCAGCAGCAAAGAATCCCCGGGGCAGTACTTC
cdr3_aa: CASSKESPGQYF

d_call: .
clone_size: .
j_call: TRBJ2-1
v_call: TRBV6-6
cdr3_nt: TGTGCCAGCAGTCGCCCTAGGGTAGGCCCCAGCTCCTACAATGAGCAGTTCTTC
cdr3_aa: CASSRPRVGPSSYNEQFF

d_call: .
clone_size: once
j_call: TRBJ1-5
v_call: TRBV6-2/TRBV6-3
cdr3_nt: TGTGCCAGCAGTTATGATATCGACGGAGGACAGCCCCAGCATTTT
cdr3_aa: CASSYDIDGGQPQHF

d_call: TRBD1
clone_size: .
j_call: TRBJ1-6
v_call: TRBV10-1
cdr3_nt: TGCGCCAGCAGCGGGACAGGGACCTCACCCCTCCACTTT
cdr3_aa: CASSGTGTSPLHF

d_call: .
clone_size: once
j_call: TRBJ1-2
v_call: TRBV25-1
cdr3_nt: TGTGCCAGCAGTGCCGGGACCTCAGATGGCTACACCTTC
cdr3_aa: CASSAGTSDGYTF

d_call: .
clone_size: .
j_call: TRBJ1-5
v_call: TRBV19
cdr3_nt: TGTGCCAGTAGTAATAGGAACGAACTAAGCAATCAGCCCCAGCATTTT
cdr3_aa: CASSNRNELSNQPQHF

d_call: TRBD2
clone_size: .
j_call: TRBJ2-1
v_call: TRBV5-1
cdr3_nt: TGCGCCAGCAGCTTGGTAGTAGCGGGGAACAATGAGCAGTTCTTC
cdr3_aa: CASSLVVAGNNEQFF

d_call: TRBD2
clone_size: .
j_call: TRBJ2-7
v_call: TRBV15
cdr3_nt: TGTGCCACCAGCGGGGGGACTAGCGGGATATACTACGAGCAGTACTTC
cdr3_aa: CATSGGTSGIYYEQYF

d_call: TRBD2
clone_size: once
j_call: TRBJ2-2
v_call: TRBV7-6
cdr3_nt: TGTGCCAGCAGCTCGACCCCGGGACTAGCGGGGGGGCTGGGCACCGGGGAGCTGTTTTTT
cdr3_aa: CASSSTPGLAGGLGTGELFF

d_call: TRBD1
clone_size: .
j_call: TRBJ1-5
v_call: TRBV9
cdr3_nt: TGTGCCAGCAGCGCGACAGGGGGAAATCAGCCCCAGCATTTT
cdr3_aa: CASSATGGNQPQHF

d_call: TRBD1
clone_size: .
j_call: TRBJ1-6
v_call: TRBV19
cdr3_nt: TGTGCCAGTAGTATTGGAGGGACAGGTAATTCACCCCTCCACTTT
cdr3_aa: CASSIGGTGNSPLHF

d_call: .
clone_size: once
j_call: TRBJ1-3
v_call: TRBV10-3
cdr3_nt: TGTGCCATCAGGTCCGCTCCGGGAAGTCCTGGAAACACCATATATTTT
cdr3_aa: CAIRSAPGSPGNTIYF

d_call: .
clone_size: .
j_call: TRBJ1-1
v_call: TRBV24-1
cdr3_nt: TGTGCCAGTCCCCGTTGGGGGGTTTTTGGGAACACTGAAGCTTTCTTT
cdr3_aa: CASPRWGVFGNTEAFF

d_call: .
clone_size: .
j_call: TRBJ2-7
v_call: TRBV5-1
cdr3_nt: TGCGCCAGCAGCTGGGGGTTCACAGGGTTGAGCTACGAGCAGTACTTC
cdr3_aa: CASSWGFTGLSYEQYF

d_call: TRBD2
clone_size: .
j_call: TRBJ2-7
v_call: TRBV2
cdr3_nt: TGTGCCAGCAGTGACCGACTAGCGGGGGGGCTAGGCGAGCAGTACTTC
cdr3_aa: CASSDRLAGGLGEQYF

d_call: TRBD1
clone_size: .
j_call: TRBJ1-6
v_call: TRBV19
cdr3_nt: TGTGCCAGTAGTATAGTCCAGGGGGCGAATAATTCACCCCTCCACTTT
cdr3_aa: CASSIVQGANNSPLHF

d_call: TRBD1
clone_size: .
j_call: TRBJ1-2
v_call: TRBV18
cdr3_nt: TGTGCCAGCTCACCCACAGGGGACTATGGCTACACCTTC
cdr3_aa: CASSPTGDYGYTF

d_call: TRBD1
clone_size: .
j_call: TRBJ2-5
v_call: TRBV5-6
cdr3_nt: TGTGCCAGCAGCCCCGGACAGGGGGCCGGCGAGACCCAGTACTTC
cdr3_aa: CASSPGQGAGETQYF

d_call: TRBD2
clone_size: .
j_call: TRBJ2-5
v_call: TRBV6-5
cdr3_nt: TGTGCCAGCAAAGCGGGGGGGCCGGAGACCCAGTACTTC
cdr3_aa: CASKAGGPETQYF

d_call: TRBD1
clone_size: .
j_call: TRBJ1-4
v_call: TRBV9
cdr3_nt: TGTGCCAGCAGCACGGGACAGGGCGTTGAAAAACTGTTTTTT
cdr3_aa: CASSTGQGVEKLFF

d_call: .
clone_size: .
j_call: TRBJ2-6
v_call: TRBV4-1
cdr3_nt: TGCGCCAGCAGCCAAGAACGTGGCTCTGGGGCCAACGTCCTGACTTTC
cdr3_aa: CASSQERGSGANVLTF

d_call: .
clone_size: .
j_call: TRBJ2-3
v_call: TRBV6-5
cdr3_nt: TGTGCCAGCAGGGACGACCCTAATACGCAGTATTTT
cdr3_aa: CASRDDPNTQYF

d_call: .
clone_size: .
j_call: TRBJ2-1
v_call: TRBV5-1
cdr3_nt: TGCGCCAGCCGGCTCGACGGGCCCTCCTACAATGAGCAGTTCTTC
cdr3_aa: CASRLDGPSYNEQFF

d_call: TRBD2
clone_size: few
j_call: TRBJ2-1
v_call: TRBV7-3
cdr3_nt: TGTGCCAGCAGCTTAGACGGGGGGGCCTACAATGAGCAGTTCTTC
cdr3_aa: CASSLDGGAYNEQFF

d_call: .
clone_size: .
j_call: TRBJ1-2
v_call: TRBV3-1/TRBV3-2
cdr3_nt: TGTGCCAGCAGCCTGATGACGGACCAGTATGGCTACACCTTC
cdr3_aa: CASSLMTDQYGYTF

d_call: .
clone_size: .
j_call: TRBJ2-4
v_call: TRBV11-2
cdr3_nt: TGTGCCAGCAGCTTAGATATCCCAGGAGCGGCCAAAAACATTCAGTACTTC
cdr3_aa: CASSLDIPGAAKNIQYF

d_call: .
clone_size: .
j_call: TRBJ1-1
v_call: TRBV12-3/TRBV12-4
cdr3_nt: TGTGCCAGCAGCCCTAGAACCGGACCTGAAGCTTTCTTT
cdr3_aa: CASSPRTGPEAFF

d_call: .
clone_size: .
j_call: TRBJ1-1
v_call: TRBV7-6
cdr3_nt: TGTGCCAGCAGCTTAGTTTCAGGGAAAAGGGGAACTGAAGCTTTCTTT
cdr3_aa: CASSLVSGKRGTEAFF

d_call: TRBD2
clone_size: .
j_call: TRBJ2-3
v_call: TRBV7-9
cdr3_nt: TGTGCCAGCAGCGTCACTAGCGGGGGCTCAGATACGCAGTATTTT
cdr3_aa: CASSVTSGGSDTQYF

d_call: .
clone_size: .
j_call: TRBJ2-5
v_call: TRBV2
cdr3_nt: TGTGCCAGCAAAGAGAACCAAGAGACCCAGTACTTC
cdr3_aa: CASKENQETQYF

d_call: TRBD1
clone_size: .
j_call: TRBJ2-1
v_call: TRBV5-6
cdr3_nt: TGTGCCAGCAGCTTGGCAAGGGGGCGAAGGAATAACAATGAGCAGTTCTTC
cdr3_aa: CASSLARGRRNNNEQFF

d_call: TRBD1
clone_size: .
j_call: TRBJ2-5
v_call: TRBV18
cdr3_nt: TGTGCCAGCTCACGACAGGGTGGAGAGACCCAGTACTTC
cdr3_aa: CASSRQGGETQYF

d_call: .
clone_size: .
j_call: TRBJ2-5
v_call: TRBV5-3
cdr3_nt: TGTGCCAGAAGCTTTCGTTCGGGCCTACAAGAGACCCAGTACTTC
cdr3_aa: CARSFRSGLQETQYF

d_call: .
clone_size: .
j_call: TRBJ2-5
v_call: TRBV7-2
cdr3_nt: TGTGCCAGCAGCTTAGGGCTAGCTGAAGAGACCCAGTACTTC
cdr3_aa: CASSLGLAEETQYF

d_call: .
clone_size: few
j_call: TRBJ2-7
v_call: TRBV7-3
cdr3_nt: TGTGCCAGCAGCTTACGCCACGAGCAGTACTTC
cdr3_aa: CASSLRHEQYF

d_call: TRBD2
clone_size: .
j_call: TRBJ2-2
v_call: TRBV4-3
cdr3_nt: TGCGCCAGCAGCGCGGGGGCCGGGGAGCTGTTTTTT
cdr3_aa: CASSAGAGELFF

d_call: TRBD2
clone_size: .
j_call: TRBJ2-5
v_call: TRBV7-2
cdr3_nt: TGTGCCAGCAGCCCCCCCGGGACTAGCAAAGAGACCCAGTACTTC
cdr3_aa: CASSPPGTSKETQYF

d_call: .
clone_size: .
j_call: TRBJ1-1
v_call: TRBV28
cdr3_nt: TGTGCCAGCAGTTCTGGACAGCTCCGGGGAGCTTTCTTT
cdr3_aa: CASSSGQLRGAFF

d_call: .
clone_size: .
j_call: TRBJ1-1
v_call: TRBV10-3
cdr3_nt: TGTGCCATCAGTGAGCGGACGGATTTGAACACTGAAGCTTTCTTT
cdr3_aa: CAISERTDLNTEAFF

d_call: TRBD1
clone_size: .
j_call: TRBJ1-1
v_call: TRBV6-5
cdr3_nt: TGTGCCAGCAGTTACGAGGAGGGGGCGCGAACTGAAGCTTTCTTT
cdr3_aa: CASSYEEGARTEAFF

d_call: .
clone_size: .
j_call: TRBJ2-5
v_call: TRBV24-1
cdr3_nt: TGTGCCACCAAGGGACGGGATGGAGAGACCCAGTACTTC
cdr3_aa: CATKGRDGETQYF

d_call: TRBD2
clone_size: .
j_call: TRBJ2-2
v_call: TRBV18
cdr3_nt: TGTGCCAGCTCATGGGCCGAGCGGGGGACCGGGGAGCTGTTTTTT
cdr3_aa: CASSWAERGTGELFF

d_call: .
clone_size: few
j_call: TRBJ2-2
v_call: TRBV21-1
cdr3_nt: TGTGCCAGCAGCAAAAGTCCGGGGGCCGGGGAGCTGTTTTTT
cdr3_aa: CASSKSPGAGELFF

d_call: .
clone_size: few
j_call: TRBJ1-1
v_call: TRBV6-2/TRBV6-3
cdr3_nt: TGTGCCAGCAGTTATAAGGTCCTGTTCATGGCTTTCTTT
cdr3_aa: CASSYKVLFMAFF

d_call: TRBD1
clone_size: .
j_call: TRBJ1-5
v_call: TRBV19
cdr3_nt: TGTGCCGCCTCTCGACAGGGGGGAGGCAATCAGCCCCAGCATTTT
cdr3_aa: CAASRQGGGNQPQHF

d_call: TRBD1
clone_size: once
j_call: TRBJ1-1
v_call: TRBV30
cdr3_nt: TGTGCCTGGAGTCCCGGACAGGGCGAACCTGAAGCTTTCTTT
cdr3_aa: CAWSPGQGEPEAFF

d_call: .
clone_size: .
j_call: TRBJ2-3
v_call: TRBV19
cdr3_nt: TGTGCCAGTAGTTTGGGCCTTAGCACAGATACGCAGTATTTT
cdr3_aa: CASSLGLSTDTQYF

d_call: .
clone_size: .
j_call: TRBJ1-5
v_call: TRBV28
cdr3_nt: TGTGCCAGCAGCCGTGACTCGGGTGCGGGTCAGCCCCAGCATTTT
cdr3_aa: CASSRDSGAGQPQHF

d_call: .
clone_size: .
j_call: TRBJ2-6
v_call: TRBV29-1
cdr3_nt: TGCAGCGTTGGGCTAAGCTCTGGGGCCAACGTCCTGACTTTC
cdr3_aa: CSVGLSSGANVLTF

d_call: TRBD2
clone_size: .
j_call: TRBJ2-5
v_call: TRBV4-1
cdr3_nt: TGCGCCAGCAGCCAAGGATCCCCTCTAGCGGGGGGAGAGACCCAGTACTTC
cdr3_aa: CASSQGSPLAGGETQYF

d_call: TRBD1
clone_size: .
j_call: TRBJ1-1
v_call: TRBV12-3/TRBV12-4
cdr3_nt: TGTGCCAGCAGTTTACAGGGGGATGAAGCTTTCTTT
cdr3_aa: CASSLQGDEAFF

d_call: .
clone_size: .
j_call: TRBJ1-2
v_call: TRBV6-5
cdr3_nt: TGTGCCAGCAGTTACGGAGAAAGGGGGGAGGGGTATGGCTACACCTTC
cdr3_aa: CASSYGERGEGYGYTF

d_call: TRBD1
clone_size: .
j_call: TRBJ1-6
v_call: TRBV5-1
cdr3_nt: TGCGCCAGCAGCTTGGAACATGGGACAGGGAGCTCCTATAATTCACCCCTCCACTTT
cdr3_aa: CASSLEHGTGSSYNSPLHF